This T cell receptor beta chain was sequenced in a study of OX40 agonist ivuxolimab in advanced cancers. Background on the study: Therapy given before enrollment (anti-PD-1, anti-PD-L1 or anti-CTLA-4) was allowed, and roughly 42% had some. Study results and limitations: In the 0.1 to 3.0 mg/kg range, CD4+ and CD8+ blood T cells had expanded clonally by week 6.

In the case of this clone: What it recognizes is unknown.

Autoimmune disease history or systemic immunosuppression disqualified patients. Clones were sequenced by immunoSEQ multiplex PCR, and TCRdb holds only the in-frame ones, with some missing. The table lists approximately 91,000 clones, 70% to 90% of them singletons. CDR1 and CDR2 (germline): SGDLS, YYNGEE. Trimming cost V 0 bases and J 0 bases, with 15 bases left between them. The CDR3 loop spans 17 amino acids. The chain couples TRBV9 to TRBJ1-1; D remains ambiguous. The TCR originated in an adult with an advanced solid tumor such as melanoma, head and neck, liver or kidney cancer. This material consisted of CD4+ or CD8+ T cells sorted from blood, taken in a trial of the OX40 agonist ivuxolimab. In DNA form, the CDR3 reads TGTGCCAGCAGCGTAGGGATCCGTCAGGAGATGAACACTGAAGCTTTCTTT. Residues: CASSVGIRQEMNTEAFF. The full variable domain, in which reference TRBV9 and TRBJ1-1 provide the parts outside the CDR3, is DSGVTQTPKHLITATGQRVTLRCSPRSGDLSVYWYQQSLDQGLQFLIQYYNGEERAKGNILERFSAQQFPDLHSELNLSSLELGDSALYFCASSVGIRQEMNTEAFFGQGTRLTVV.